This T cell receptor beta chain was recovered during a study of circulating tumor DNA in untreated peripheral T-cell lymphoma. The ends were cut back, 0 bases at V and 5 bases at J, with 19 bases in the middle. Germline V gene data show CDR1 as SGHDN and CDR2 as FVKESK. This CDR3 contains 17 residues. Judged by abundance, this clone is medium-sized (0.01 to 0.1%). Sequencing was performed with immunoSEQ multiplex PCR; in TCRdb, only in-frame clones are kept and a portion is missing. The sample records over 2,000 clones, 55% to 70% being singletons. Tumor tissue was collected at baseline, before treatment began.

This clonotype was sampled from a human donor with peripheral T-cell lymphoma. Sequencing was carried out using tumor tissue. The gene calls are TRBV14 and TRBJ1-1; D is possibly TRBD1 (5 bases). Here the CDR3 reads CASSQDSDPEGRTEAFF. The CDR3 region has the DNA TGTGCCAGCAGCCAAGATAGCGACCCCGAGGGGCGGACTGAAGCTTTCTTT.